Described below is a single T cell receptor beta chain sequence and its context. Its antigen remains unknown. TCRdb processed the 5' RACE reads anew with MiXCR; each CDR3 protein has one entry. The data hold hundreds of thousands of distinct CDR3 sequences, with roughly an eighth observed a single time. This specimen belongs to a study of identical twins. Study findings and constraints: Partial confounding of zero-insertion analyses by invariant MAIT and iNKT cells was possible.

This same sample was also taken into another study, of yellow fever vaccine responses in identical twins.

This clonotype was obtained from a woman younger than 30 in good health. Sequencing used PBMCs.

DNA of the CDR3: TGCGCCAGCAGCCCGGATTGGGGAGATACGCAGTATTTT. Encoded protein: CASSPDWGDTQYF. J is TRBJ2-3 and V is TRBV5-1; no clear D gene. The CDR3 loop spans 13 amino acids. The V gene lost 4 bases and the J gene lost 5 bases, with 11 bases spanning the gap. Germline V lookup: CDR1 SGHRS, CDR2 YFSETQ.